Following are 27 T cell receptor beta chains from one sample sequenced in a study of shared clonotypes between healthy human individuals. Assay: immunoSEQ multiplex PCR; the TCRdb copy retains only in-frame clones and omits some. Here the sample spans some 2 million clones, about 95% being singletons. CD8 cells classed as naive were CD45RO-negative and positively selected for CCR7, excluding terminally differentiated effector memory CD45RA+ cells. What was sequenced was naive CD8+ T cells sorted from blood. The receptors stem from a man younger than 30 in good health.

The chain recombines TRBV5-1 with TRBJ1-1; the D gene is possibly TRBD1 (6 bases). Germline V CDR1 and CDR2: SGHRS, YFSETQ. V was pared by 0 bases and J by 4 bases, with 10 bases between. The CDR3 runs 14 residues. CDR3 protein: CASSLVGGGTEAFF. In DNA form, the CDR3 reads TGCGCCAGCAGCTTGGTCGGGGGCGGCACTGAAGCTTTCTTT.

The rearrangement joins TRBV11-2 to TRBJ2-2; 8 bases map to TRBD2. V lost 0 bases and J lost 0; bases outside the gene matches: 12. This CDR3 is 20 amino acids long. The germline gives CDR1 SGHAT, CDR2 FQNNGV. The CDR3 nucleotides read TGTGCCAGCAGCTTAGAAATCTTTCCGGGGGGGACCTCGAACACCGGGGAGCTGTTTTTT. It is translated as CASSLEIFPGGTSNTGELFF.

The gene calls are TRBV9 and TRBJ2-5; 7 nucleotides line up with TRBD1. CDR3 length: 13 residues. Germline-derived CDR1 and CDR2 are SGDLS and YYNGEE. V trimming: 3 bases; J trimming: 4 bases; junction bases outside the gene matches: 3. This CDR3 reads CASSETGIETQYF. The CDR3 bases are TGTGCCAGCAGCGAGACAGGGATAGAGACCCAGTACTTC.

The chain carries TRBV19 and TRBJ2-7; D not resolved. Trimming pared 2 bases from V and 2 bases from J, leaving 10 bases between. The germline CDR1 and CDR2 sequences are LNHDA and SQIVND (reference sequence). This CDR3 has 14 residues. CDR3 sequence reads: CASSITGPAYEQYF. CDR3 sequence (DNA): TGTGCCAGTAGTATAACCGGTCCCGCCTACGAGCAGTACTTC.

CDR3 nucleotide sequence: TGTGCCAGCAGCTTGTCGGCTAGCGGGACTAATGAGCAGTTCTTC. Protein sequence: CASSLSASGTNEQFF. The rearrangement links TRBV7-8 to TRBJ2-1; TRBD2 matches 9 bases. Germline CDR1 is SGHVS and CDR2 is FQNEAQ. V lost 3 bases and J lost 7; bases outside the gene matches: 7. The CDR3 length is 15 residues.

The chain carries TRBV13 and TRBJ2-2; D perhaps matches TRBD1 (5 bases). This CDR3 is 15 amino acids long. V was shortened by 5 bases and J by 5 bases, with 15 bases between the two germline ends. Looked up from germline, CDR1 is PRHDT and CDR2 is FYEKMQ (reference sequence). The CDR3 spells CASSPLGASTGELFF. In DNA form, the CDR3 reads TGTGCCAGCAGCCCTCTAGGGGCGAGTACCGGGGAGCTGTTTTTT.

This sequence joins TRBV10-3 and TRBJ2-5, with 7 bases identical to TRBD1. The germline V gene encodes CDR1 ENHRY and CDR2 SYGVKD. The CDR3 extends over 16 amino acids. After removal of 0 bases from V and 1 base from J, the junction contained 5 bases not matched to a gene. CDR3 nucleotide sequence: TGTGCCATCAGTGAGTCGGTGGGACAGCTCCAAGAGACCCAGTACTTC. Its translation is CAISESVGQLQETQYF.

J is TRBJ1-2 and V is TRBV5-4, with D maybe TRBD1 (5 bases). The CDR3 has 14 amino acids. Trimming left V 0 bases short and J 5 bases short, with 11 bases between. Looked up from germline, CDR1 is SGHNT and CDR2 is YYREEE (reference sequence). CDR3 sequence reads: CASSLVQDPYGYTF. The DNA of the CDR3 is TGTGCCAGCAGCTTGGTACAGGACCCTTATGGCTACACCTTC.

J is TRBJ2-3 and V is TRBV11-2; unclear D gene. Germline CDR1 SGHAT, CDR2 FQNNGV. The CDR3 has 14 amino acids. Trimming cost V 3 bases and J 5 bases, with 12 bases left between them. The CDR3 nucleotides read TGTGCCAGCAGCTTCGACCCCGATTTAGATACGCAGTATTTT. Its translation: CASSFDPDLDTQYF.

In regard to this clone: The identical CDR3 is also encoded by other nucleotide sequences in the sample. The chain carries TRBV5-6 and TRBJ2-7; 7 bases are a match to TRBD2. V shed 0 bases and J 5 bases; nucleotides not matched to a gene: 2. Germline V lookup: CDR1 SGHDT, CDR2 YYEEEE. This CDR3 has 13 residues. The CDR3, as DNA: TGTGCCAGCAGCTTGGGCGGGAGTGACGAGCAGTACTTC. This codes for CASSLGGSDEQYF.

The chain combines TRBV4-3 with TRBJ2-7; D possibly corresponds to TRBD2 (7 bases). The CDR3 sequence is 16 residues long. Germline V CDR1 and CDR2: LGHNA, YSLEER. With 0 bases removed from V and 0 bases from J, the gap between germline ends came to 12 bases. CDR3 in amino acids: CASSQDPGGHSYEQYF. The CDR3 DNA is TGCGCCAGCAGCCAAGATCCGGGGGGCCACTCCTACGAGCAGTACTTC.

The chain recombines TRBV19 with TRBJ1-2; D is ambiguous. Germline CDR1 is LNHDA and CDR2 is SQIVND (reference sequence). V was shortened by 1 base and J by 1 base, with 7 bases between the two germline ends. The CDR3 totals 14 residues. CDR3 amino acids: CASSIGGINYGYTF. Here the CDR3 DNA reads TGTGCCAGTAGTATAGGAGGGATTAACTATGGCTACACCTTC.

This chain connects TRBV30 to TRBJ2-3; 7 bases map to TRBD1. The CDR3 consists of 13 residues. Unmatched junction bases numbered 6, after V lost 7 bases and J lost 2 bases. CDR1 is GTSNPN, CDR2 SVGIG, per germline (reference sequence). Written as DNA, the CDR3 is TGTGCCTCCTCAGGGGGTACCACAGATACGCAGTATTTT. Translated, it gives CASSGGTTDTQYF.

To note about this clone: The sample has other DNA sequences that encode this CDR3 too. The chain links TRBV4-1 to TRBJ2-5; perhaps D is TRBD1 or TRBD2 (5 bases each). Trimming stripped 3 bases from V and 2 bases from J, with 10 bases between. CDR1 MGHRA and CDR2 YSYEKL come from the germline V gene. This CDR3 region has 14 residues. The CDR3 DNA reads TGCGCCAGCAGCCAGGTGGGGGTTCAAGAGACCCAGTACTTC. It codes for CASSQVGVQETQYF.

The chain has TRBV27 and TRBJ2-7, with D tentatively TRBD1 or TRBD2 (7 bases each). This CDR3 comprises 13 residues. Per germline, CDR1 MNHEY and CDR2 SMNVEV (reference sequence). The V and J ends lost 0 bases and 8 bases respectively, with 11 bases between them. The CDR3: CASSLSRGGKQYF. CDR3 coding DNA: TGTGCCAGCAGTTTATCCAGGGGGGGCAAGCAGTACTTC.

The chain links TRBV5-1 to TRBJ2-3; D may correspond to TRBD1 or TRBD2 (6 bases each). Germline V CDR1 and CDR2: SGHRS, YFSETQ. V lost 6 bases and J 4 bases, leaving 18 bases between the germline ends. The CDR3 totals 15 residues. The CDR3 DNA reads TGCGCCAGCACCTACGAGGGGGGAGTAGCAGATACGCAGTATTTT. Protein: CASTYEGGVADTQYF.

The CDR3 DNA reads TGTGCCAGCAGCCATAGGGGGGGAGGGTCCTACGAGCAGTACTTC. As protein: CASSHRGGGSYEQYF. The chain uses TRBV11-2 and TRBJ2-7, with D possibly matching TRBD2 (7 bases). V was pared by 5 bases and J by 1 base, with 15 bases between. The germline CDR1 and CDR2 sequences are SGHAT and FQNNGV. The CDR3 runs to 15 residues. Based on the CDR3 plus reference TRBV11-2 and TRBJ2-7, the full variable domain is EAGVAQSPRYKIIEKRQSVAFWCNPISGHATLYWYQQILGQGPKLLIQFQNNGVVDDSQLPKDRFSAERLKGVDSTLKIQPAKLEDSAVYLCASSHRGGGSYEQYFGPGTRLTVT.

The chain couples TRBV18 to TRBJ2-7; D could derive from TRBD1 or TRBD2 (6 bases each). CDR1 and CDR2 from the germline V gene are KGHSH and LQKENI. V gave up 6 bases and J gave up 5 bases, with 11 bases separating them. The CDR3 consists of 12 residues. CDR3 in DNA: TGTGCCAGCTCCGAGGGGGGCCACGAGCAGTACTTC. Translated, it gives CASSEGGHEQYF.

V and J are TRBV5-4 and TRBJ2-7, with TRBD1 matching 7 bases. Looked up from germline, CDR1 is SGHNT and CDR2 is YYREEE (reference sequence). The CDR3 has 14 amino acids. Trimming at V came to 1 base and at J to 5 bases, leaving 6 bases not matched to a gene. The DNA for the CDR3 is TGTGCCAGCAGCTTGTCGTACAGGGGTAACGAGCAGTACTTC. Translation: CASSLSYRGNEQYF.

The chain recombines TRBV7-9 with TRBJ2-3; possibly TRBD2 for D (7 bases). CDR1 is SEHNR, CDR2 FQNEAQ, per germline (reference sequence). The CDR3 sequence is 16 residues long. The V and J ends lost 6 bases and 0 bases respectively, with 16 bases between them. The CDR3 spells CASRPTRGGSTDTQYF. In DNA, the CDR3 is TGTGCCAGCAGACCCACTAGGGGGGGTAGCACAGATACGCAGTATTTT.

V is TRBV28 and J is TRBJ1-4; D uncertain. The CDR3 contains 14 residues. Germline values: CDR1 MDHEN, CDR2 SYDVKM. V lost 7 bases and J lost 2, with 11 bases in between. The CDR3 coding sequence is TGTGCCAGCACCGATTTGGGGACTAATGAAAAACTGTTTTTT. This translates into CASTDLGTNEKLFF.

The chain links TRBV10-3 to TRBJ1-5; 8 bases line up with TRBD1. Germline V CDR1 and CDR2: ENHRY, SYGVKD. Trimming took 5 bases from V and 0 from J; bases not matched to a gene: 3. The CDR3 loop spans 15 amino acids. CDR3 loop: CAISPGQDSNQPQHF. CDR3 coding DNA: TGTGCCATCAGTCCGGGACAGGATAGCAATCAGCCCCAGCATTTT.

This sequence joins TRBV2 and TRBJ2-7; the D gene is possibly TRBD1 (6 bases). Trimming shortened V by 10 bases and J by 1 base, and 32 bases separated the two germline ends. This CDR3 has 19 residues. The germline V gene has CDR1 SNHLY and CDR2 FYNNEI. This CDR3 reads CATKLSEGRGNGPSYEQYF. In DNA form, the CDR3 reads TGTGCCACCAAATTAAGCGAAGGCAGGGGTAATGGGCCTTCCTACGAGCAGTACTTC. Looking up the rest from reference TRBV2 and TRBJ2-7 gives the full variable domain: EPEVTQTPSHQVTQMGQEVILRCVPISNHLYFYWYRQILGQKVEFLVSFYNNEISEKSEIFDDQFSVERPDGSNFTLKIRSTKLEDSAMYFCATKLSEGRGNGPSYEQYFGPGTRLTVT.

In DNA, the CDR3 is TGTGCCAGCAGTTACGATGGGACAGTGACTGAAGCTTTCTTT. The encoded protein is CASSYDGTVTEAFF. V and J are TRBV6-5 and TRBJ1-1; 7 nucleotides match TRBD1. The trim removed 2 bases at V and 5 bases at J, leaving 5 bases unmatched. The CDR3 runs to 14 residues. The germline V gene encodes CDR1 MNHEY and CDR2 SVGAGI.

V is TRBV29-1 and J is TRBJ2-2; 16 bases map to TRBD2. The CDR3 length is 15 residues. Per the germline V gene, CDR1 is SQVTM and CDR2 is ANQGSEA. V gave up 3 bases and J gave up 6 bases; unmatched junction bases: 1. The CDR3 sequence: CSVEGLAGGSGELFF. In DNA form, the CDR3 reads TGCAGCGTTGAGGGACTAGCGGGAGGGTCCGGGGAGCTGTTTTTT.

The chain links TRBV28 to TRBJ2-7; 11 nucleotides match TRBD2. With V trimmed by 6 bases and J by 2 bases, 6 bases remained unmatched. The CDR3 is made up of 15 amino acids. CDR1 is MDHEN, CDR2 SYDVKM, per germline. The CDR3 region has the DNA TGTGCCAGCAGGGCGATAGCGGGGGGGGCCTACGAGCAGTACTTC. It is translated as CASRAIAGGAYEQYF.

This chain joins TRBV27 and TRBJ2-2, with D possibly being TRBD2 (7 bases). This CDR3 contains 16 residues. V lost 7 bases to trimming and J lost 3 bases, with 18 bases between them. In germline, CDR1 is MNHEY, CDR2 SMNVEV (reference sequence). CDR3 DNA: TGTGCCAGCAACAAACGGGGGGCCTCGGACACCGGGGAGCTGTTTTTT. This sequence encodes CASNKRGASDTGELFF.